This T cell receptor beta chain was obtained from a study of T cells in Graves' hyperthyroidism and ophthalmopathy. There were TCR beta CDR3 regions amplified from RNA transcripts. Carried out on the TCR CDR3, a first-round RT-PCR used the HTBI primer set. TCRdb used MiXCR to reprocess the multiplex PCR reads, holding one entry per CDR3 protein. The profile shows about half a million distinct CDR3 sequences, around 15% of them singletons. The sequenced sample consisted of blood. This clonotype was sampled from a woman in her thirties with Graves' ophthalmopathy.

In DNA, the CDR3 is TGTGCCAGCAGCGTAGGCACAGGGCCAACCTACGAGCAGTACTTC. It is translated as CASSVGTGPTYEQYF. The gene calls are TRBV9 and TRBJ2-7, with TRBD1 as a possible D gene (6 bases). Germline V gives CDR1 SGDLS, CDR2 YYNGEE. Trimming removed 0 bases from V and 2 bases from J, with 12 bases in between. CDR3 size: 15 residues.